The 20 T cell receptor beta chains listed next were all sequenced from one sample in a study of T cells expressing NK-cell markers. TCRdb re-called the 5' RACE reads, yielding one record per CDR3 amino acid sequence without DNA. Listed are 400,000 to 500,000 distinct CDR3 sequences; roughly 8% falls within the top ten. Material for sequencing was blood T cells: a sorted CD56 or NKG2C T cell subset, CD4+ or CD8+ T cells, or bulk PBMC T cells (not recorded which). These TCRs come from a woman between 18 and 70 years old in good health.

The chain carries TRBV2 and TRBJ2-7; without DNA, the TCRdb call of TRBD2 cannot be checked. In germline, CDR1 is SNHLY, CDR2 FYNNEI. The CDR3 extends over 11 amino acids. This chain's CDR3 is CASTGRYEQYF.

The chain is built from TRBV20-1 and TRBJ2-1; as DNA is missing, the TRBD2 call by TCRdb cannot be tested. Germline loops: CDR1 DFQATT, CDR2 SNEGSKA (reference sequence). This CDR3 comprises 14 residues. CDR3 in amino acids: CSATGLAGASEQFF.

The chain combines TRBV3-1 with TRBJ2-2. Germline V gene lookup returns CDR1 LGHDT and CDR2 YNNKEL (reference sequence). The CDR3 is 11 amino acids. CDR3 protein: CASSLTGELFF.

V is TRBV12-3 or TRBV12-4 and J is TRBJ2-2; TCRdb calls TRBD1, which cannot be checked without DNA. The CDR3 sequence is 14 residues long. This CDR3 reads CASSLQGPTGELFF.

The V gene is TRBV6-5, the J gene TRBJ2-3. Germline V gene data show CDR1 as MNHEY and CDR2 as SVGAGI. The CDR3 sequence is 14 residues long. CDR3 in amino acids: CASSYSRGADTQYF.

CDR3 loop: CSASSRLNTEAFF. This chain links TRBV20-1 with TRBJ1-1. The CDR3 runs to 13 residues. Germline CDR1 and CDR2: DFQATT and SNEGSKA (reference sequence).

V is TRBV5-1 and J is TRBJ1-4; the TCRdb D gene call, TRBD1, has no DNA to confirm it. Germline CDR1 is SGHRS and CDR2 is YFSETQ. The CDR3 length is 13 residues. The CDR3 loop reads CASSLETGGKLFF.

The rearrangement uses TRBV5-1 and TRBJ2-3; TCRdb gives TRBD1 as the D gene, but with no DNA this cannot be confirmed. CDR1 is SGHRS, CDR2 YFSETQ, per germline. The CDR3 loop spans 16 amino acids. The CDR3: CASSLVRTGSGDTQYF.

The J gene is TRBJ2-7, the V gene TRBV10-3; TCRdb's D call, TRBD1, is unchecked because there is no DNA. The length of the CDR3 is 13 residues. Germline assignment: CDR1 ENHRY and CDR2 SYGVKD. The CDR3 loop is CAITGLQGGEQYF.

V is TRBV4-2 and J is TRBJ2-2. The length of the CDR3 is 16 residues. Germline V gene sequence: CDR1 LGHNA, CDR2 YNFKEQ. CDR3 protein: CASSQAHRSNTGELFF.

The chain couples TRBV15 to TRBJ2-7; absent DNA, TCRdb's TRBD1 call cannot be checked. CDR3 length: 16 amino acids. Germline CDR1 is LNHNV and CDR2 is YYDKDF (reference sequence). The CDR3 sequence: CATSRDLGTATYEQYF.

The rearrangement links TRBV12-3 or TRBV12-4 to TRBJ2-3; the D gene TCRdb calls, TRBD1, cannot be checked with no DNA. This CDR3 has 14 residues. The CDR3 sequence: CASSLRTAVSTQYF.

CDR3 residues: CASSYPGSRRHF. This chain connects TRBV6-2 or TRBV6-3 to TRBJ1-5; TCRdb's assignment of TRBD1 cannot be checked, as there is no DNA. In germline, CDR1 is MNHEY, CDR2 SVGEGT. The CDR3 consists of 12 residues.

The rearrangement links TRBV6-1 to TRBJ2-5. The length of the CDR3 is 13 residues. Germline CDR1 MNHNS, CDR2 SASEGT. The CDR3: CASRLQDRETQYF.

V and J are TRBV28 and TRBJ2-2; absent DNA, TCRdb's TRBD1 call cannot be checked. The CDR3 is 16 amino acids. Germline CDR1 and CDR2: MDHEN and SYDVKM. Here the CDR3 reads CASSSPRTAFPGELFF. The entire variable domain, with the rest obtained from reference TRBV28 and TRBJ2-2, is as follows: DVKVTQSSRYLVKRTGEKVFLECVQDMDHENMFWYRQDPGLGLRLIYFSYDVKMKEKGDIPEGYSVSREKKERFSLILESASTNQTSMYLCASSSPRTAFPGELFFGEGSRLTVL.

The V call is TRBV7-9, the J call TRBJ2-3. Germline CDR1 SEHNR, CDR2 FQNEAQ (reference sequence). This CDR3 has 15 amino acids. Here the CDR3 reads CASSLDSPSTDTQYF.

The chain recombines TRBV30 with TRBJ2-1. CDR3 length: 13 amino acids. Germline CDR1 reads GTSNPN; CDR2 reads SVGIG (reference sequence). The CDR3 protein is CAWTLELLNEQFF.

The chain joins TRBV28 to TRBJ2-7; the TCRdb call, TRBD1, lacks DNA for checking. The length of the CDR3 is 15 residues. Germline V gene sequence: CDR1 MDHEN, CDR2 SYDVKM. CDR3 loop: CASTRPGFPSYEQYF.

The chain has TRBV30 and TRBJ1-3. CDR1 is GTSNPN, CDR2 SVGIG, per germline (reference sequence). The CDR3 covers 15 residues. CDR3 region: CAWSVPRSSGNTIYF.

The chain uses TRBV5-1 and TRBJ2-1; TCRdb names TRBD2, which stays unverified in the absence of DNA. The CDR3 runs 21 residues. Germline V gene lookup returns CDR1 SGHRS and CDR2 YFSETQ. The CDR3 protein is CASSFKGNPGTSGNRYNEQFF.